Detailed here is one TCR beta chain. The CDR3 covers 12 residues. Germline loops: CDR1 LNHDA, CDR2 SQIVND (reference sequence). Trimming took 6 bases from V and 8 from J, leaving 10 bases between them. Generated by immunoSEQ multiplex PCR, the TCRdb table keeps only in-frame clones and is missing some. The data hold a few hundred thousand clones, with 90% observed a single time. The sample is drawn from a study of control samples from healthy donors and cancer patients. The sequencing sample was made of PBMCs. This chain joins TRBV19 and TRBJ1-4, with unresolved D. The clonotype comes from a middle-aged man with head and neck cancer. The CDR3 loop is CASRRAGEKLFF. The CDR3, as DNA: TGTGCCAGTAGGCGGGCGGGCGAAAAACTGTTTTTT.